The rows below give T cell receptor beta chains drawn from one sample of a study of blood T cell repertoires in COVID-19. Data came from immunoSEQ multiplex PCR; TCRdb stores just in-frame clones and leaves some out. The sample consists of hundreds of thousands of clones, more than 80% of them appearing once. The specimen sequenced was peripheral blood. The source is a woman aged 25 to 39 with COVID-19, enrolled during active disease. Both conserved end residues are part of each CDR3. Each record gives: V gene, J gene, CDR3 protein.

TRBV19,TRBJ2-4,CASRDRGRIQYF
TRBV5-1,TRBJ2-7,CASTYSTGGEYEQYF
TRBV7-2,TRBJ2-5,CASSYRGETQYF
TRBV7-2,TRBJ2-1,CASTGTGTYNEQFF
TRBV27,TRBJ2-3,CASSFLTGGSRTDTQYF
TRBV15,TRBJ2-3,CATSRTLPADTQYF
TRBV5-1,TRBJ1-1,CASSFWAQDRIKGEAFF
TRBV30,TRBJ2-7,CAWRARAGRGREQYF
TRBV5-1,TRBJ1-5,CASSPGQGTAPQHF
TRBV5-1,TRBJ2-7,CASSLVGQGFYEQYF
TRBV20-1,TRBJ1-2,CSASGTGANGYTF
TRBV30,TRBJ1-2,CAWGTPFSYGYTF
TRBV9,TRBJ1-2,CASSAATDRFFRDGYTF
TRBV13,TRBJ1-4,CASSFRATNEKLFF
TRBV7-6,TRBJ2-5,CAVRTSGQQETQYF
TRBV19,TRBJ2-1,CASSRLAGSYNEQFF
TRBV19,TRBJ2-1,CASSIGTSGRGNEQFF
TRBV25-1,TRBJ2-4,CASSEEGGRANIQYF
TRBV5-1,TRBJ2-6,CASSPGLAGSSGANVLTF
TRBV9,TRBJ2-1,CASSSGLAGSEQFF
TRBV12-3/TRBV12-4,TRBJ1-2,CASRSSGTYGYTF
TRBV19,TRBJ2-7,CASSPTGAGYEQYF
TRBV12-3/TRBV12-4,TRBJ2-4,CASTVTGANIQYF
TRBV20-1,TRBJ2-2,CSASTRVTGELFF
TRBV12-3/TRBV12-4,TRBJ1-1,CASSTQGTEAFF
TRBV5-6,TRBJ1-5,CASGKQGWGQPQHF
TRBV11-2,TRBJ1-2,CASSLRRDPPGGYTF